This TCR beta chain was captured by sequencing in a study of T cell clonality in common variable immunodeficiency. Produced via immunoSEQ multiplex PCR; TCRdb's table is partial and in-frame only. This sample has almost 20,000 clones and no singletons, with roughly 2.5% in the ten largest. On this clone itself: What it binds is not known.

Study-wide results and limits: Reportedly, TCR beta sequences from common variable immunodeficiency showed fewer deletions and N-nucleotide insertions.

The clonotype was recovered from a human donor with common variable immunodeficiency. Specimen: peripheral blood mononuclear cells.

The sequenced part of the CDR3 DNA is TGTGCCAGCTCACCACTCCTTGGCGGGAGTGAACCCTACGAG. Encoded protein: CASSPLLGGSEPYE. The complete CDR3 protein is CASSPLLGGSEPYEQYF. The chain uses TRBV18 and TRBJ2-7; TRBD2 matches at 7 bases. Read sequence stops 3 residues before the CDR3 end, and the germline J gene provides the missing end. Germline V gene sequence: CDR1 KGHSH, CDR2 LQKENI. The J segment lost 2 bases and the V segment lost 1 base, leaving 11 bases of the junction unmatched. The CDR3 loop spans 17 amino acids.